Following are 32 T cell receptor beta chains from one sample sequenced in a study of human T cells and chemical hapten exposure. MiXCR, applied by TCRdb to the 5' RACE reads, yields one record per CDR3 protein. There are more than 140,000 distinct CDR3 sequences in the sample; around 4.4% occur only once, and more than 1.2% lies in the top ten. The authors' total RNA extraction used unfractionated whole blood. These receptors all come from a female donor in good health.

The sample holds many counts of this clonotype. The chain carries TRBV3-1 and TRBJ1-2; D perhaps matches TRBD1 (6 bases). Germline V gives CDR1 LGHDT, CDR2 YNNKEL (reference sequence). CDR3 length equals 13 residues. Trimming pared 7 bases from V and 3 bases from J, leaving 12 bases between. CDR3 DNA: TGTGCCAGCACGGGGACAACTGACTATGGCTACACCTTC. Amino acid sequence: CASTGTTDYGYTF. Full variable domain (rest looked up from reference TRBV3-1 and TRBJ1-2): DTAVSQTPKYLVTQMGNDKSIKCEQNLGHDTMYWYKQDSKKFLKIMFSYNNKELIINETVPNRFSPKSPDKAHLNLHINSLELGDSAVYFCASTGTTDYGYTFGSGTRLTVV.

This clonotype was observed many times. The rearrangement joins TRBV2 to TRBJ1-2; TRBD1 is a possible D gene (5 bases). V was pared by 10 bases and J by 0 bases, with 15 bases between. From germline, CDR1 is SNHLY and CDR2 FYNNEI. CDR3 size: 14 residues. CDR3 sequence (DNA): TGTGCCACACGAGGGGAGACCGCTAACTATGGCTACACCTTC. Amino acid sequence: CATRGETANYGYTF.

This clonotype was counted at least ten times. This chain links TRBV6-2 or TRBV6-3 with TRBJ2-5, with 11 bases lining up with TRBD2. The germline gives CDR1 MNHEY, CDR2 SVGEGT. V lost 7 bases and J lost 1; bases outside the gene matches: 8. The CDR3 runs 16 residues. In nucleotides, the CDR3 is TGTGCCAGCACCATTGCGGGACTAGCGGTCCAAGAGACCCAGTACTTC. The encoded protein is CASTIAGLAVQETQYF.

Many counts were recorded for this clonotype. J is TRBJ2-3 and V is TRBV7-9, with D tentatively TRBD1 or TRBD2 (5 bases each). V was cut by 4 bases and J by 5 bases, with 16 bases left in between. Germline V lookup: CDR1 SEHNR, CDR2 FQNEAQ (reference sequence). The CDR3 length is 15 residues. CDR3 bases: TGTGCCAGCAGCTCAGTACCGCAGGGAGAAGATACGCAGTATTTT. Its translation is CASSSVPQGEDTQYF.

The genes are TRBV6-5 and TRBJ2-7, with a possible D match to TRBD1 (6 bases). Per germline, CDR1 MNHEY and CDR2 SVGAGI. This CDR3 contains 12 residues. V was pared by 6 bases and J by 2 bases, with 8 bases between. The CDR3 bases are TGTGCCAGCAGCAGGGGAGCCTACGAGCAGTACTTC. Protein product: CASSRGAYEQYF.

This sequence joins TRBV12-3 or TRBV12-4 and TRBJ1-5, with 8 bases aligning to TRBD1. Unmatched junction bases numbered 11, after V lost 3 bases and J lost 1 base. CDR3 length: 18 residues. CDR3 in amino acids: CASSFSSQGVGSNQPQHF. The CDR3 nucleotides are TGTGCCAGCAGTTTTTCGTCACAGGGGGTGGGGAGCAATCAGCCCCAGCATTTT.

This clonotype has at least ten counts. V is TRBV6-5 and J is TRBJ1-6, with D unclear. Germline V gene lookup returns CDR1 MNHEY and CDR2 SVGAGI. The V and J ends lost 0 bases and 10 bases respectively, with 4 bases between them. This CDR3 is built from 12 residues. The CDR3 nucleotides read TGTGCCAGCAGTTACTCGACCTCACCCCTCCACTTT. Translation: CASSYSTSPLHF.

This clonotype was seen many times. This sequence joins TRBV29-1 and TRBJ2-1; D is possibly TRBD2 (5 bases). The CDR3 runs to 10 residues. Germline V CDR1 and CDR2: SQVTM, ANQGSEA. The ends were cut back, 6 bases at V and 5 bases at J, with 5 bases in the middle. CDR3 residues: CSVGDNEQFF. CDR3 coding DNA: TGCAGCGTCGGGGACAATGAGCAGTTCTTC.

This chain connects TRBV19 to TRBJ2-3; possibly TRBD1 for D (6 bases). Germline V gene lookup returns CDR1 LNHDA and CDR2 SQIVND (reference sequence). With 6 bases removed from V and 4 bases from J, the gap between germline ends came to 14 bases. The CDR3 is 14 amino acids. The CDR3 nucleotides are TGTGCCAGTAGCAGGCAACAGGGTCCAGATACGCAGTATTTT. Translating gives CASSRQQGPDTQYF.

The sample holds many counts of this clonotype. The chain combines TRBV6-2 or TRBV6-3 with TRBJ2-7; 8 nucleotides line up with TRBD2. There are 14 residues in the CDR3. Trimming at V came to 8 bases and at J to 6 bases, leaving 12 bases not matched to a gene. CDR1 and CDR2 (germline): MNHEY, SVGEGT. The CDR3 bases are TGTGCCAGCCGCGCAGCGGGGGAATTGCTCGAGCAGTACTTC. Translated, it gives CASRAAGELLEQYF.

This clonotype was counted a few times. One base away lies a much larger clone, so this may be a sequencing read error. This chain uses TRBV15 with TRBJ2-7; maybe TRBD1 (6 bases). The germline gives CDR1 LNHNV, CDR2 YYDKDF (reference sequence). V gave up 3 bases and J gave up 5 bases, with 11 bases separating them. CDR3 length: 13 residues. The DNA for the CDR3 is TGTGCCACCAGCAGGGACAGAGCCGACGAGCAGTACTTC. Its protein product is CATSRDRADEQYF.

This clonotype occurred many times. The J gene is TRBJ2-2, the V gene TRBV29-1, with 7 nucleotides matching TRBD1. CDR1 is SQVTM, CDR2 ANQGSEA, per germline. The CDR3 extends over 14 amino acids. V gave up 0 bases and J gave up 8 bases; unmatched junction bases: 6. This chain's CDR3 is CSVEEGGVAGELFF. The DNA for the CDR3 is TGCAGCGTTGAAGAAGGGGGCGTAGCTGGGGAGCTGTTTTTT.

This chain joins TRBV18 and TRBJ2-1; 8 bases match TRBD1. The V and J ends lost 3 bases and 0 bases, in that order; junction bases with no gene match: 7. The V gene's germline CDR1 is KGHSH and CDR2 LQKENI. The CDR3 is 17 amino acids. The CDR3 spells CASSPAWTGSSYNEQFF. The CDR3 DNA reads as TGTGCCAGCTCACCTGCCTGGACAGGGAGCTCCTACAATGAGCAGTTCTTC.

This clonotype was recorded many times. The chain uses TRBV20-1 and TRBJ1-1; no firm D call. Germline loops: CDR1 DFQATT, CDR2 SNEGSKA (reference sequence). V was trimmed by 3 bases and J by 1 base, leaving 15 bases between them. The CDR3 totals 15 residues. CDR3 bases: TGCAGTGCTAGTTACACGGCACCGACGAACACTGAAGCTTTCTTT. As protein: CSASYTAPTNTEAFF.

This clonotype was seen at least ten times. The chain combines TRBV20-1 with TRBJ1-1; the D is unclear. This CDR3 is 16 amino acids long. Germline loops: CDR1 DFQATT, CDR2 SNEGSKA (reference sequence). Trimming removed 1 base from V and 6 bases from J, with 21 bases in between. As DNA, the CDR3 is TGCAGTGCTAGAGCCCCCATAACCGCGTGTGGAGCTGAAGCTTTCTTT. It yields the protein CSARAPITACGAEAFF.

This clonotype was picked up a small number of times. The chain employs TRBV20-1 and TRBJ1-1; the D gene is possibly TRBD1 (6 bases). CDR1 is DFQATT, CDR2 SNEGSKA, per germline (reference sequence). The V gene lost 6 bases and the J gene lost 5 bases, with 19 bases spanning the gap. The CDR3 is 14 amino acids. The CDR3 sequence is CSAYPGGQGTEAFF. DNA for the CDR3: TGCAGTGCCTATCCCGGGGGGCAGGGGACTGAAGCTTTCTTT.

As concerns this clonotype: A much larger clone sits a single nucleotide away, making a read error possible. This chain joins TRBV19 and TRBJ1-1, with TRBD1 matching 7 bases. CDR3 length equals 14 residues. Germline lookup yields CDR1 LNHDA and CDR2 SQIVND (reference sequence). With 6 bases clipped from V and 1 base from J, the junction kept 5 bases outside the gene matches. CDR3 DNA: TGTGCCAGTAGCCCACAGGGGTGGAACACTGAAGCTTTCTTT. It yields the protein CASSPQGWNTEAFF.

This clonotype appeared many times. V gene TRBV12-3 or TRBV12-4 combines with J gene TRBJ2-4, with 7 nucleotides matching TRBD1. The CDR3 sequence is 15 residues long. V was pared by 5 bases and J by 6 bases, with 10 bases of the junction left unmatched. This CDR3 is CASSPRTGWGNIQYF. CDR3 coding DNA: TGTGCCAGCAGTCCCAGGACAGGCTGGGGAAACATTCAGTACTTC.

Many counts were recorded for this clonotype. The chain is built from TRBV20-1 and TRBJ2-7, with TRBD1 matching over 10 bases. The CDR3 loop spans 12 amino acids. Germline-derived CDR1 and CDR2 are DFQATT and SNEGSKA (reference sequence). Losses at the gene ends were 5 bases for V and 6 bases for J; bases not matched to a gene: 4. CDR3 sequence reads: CSAGTGDSEQYF. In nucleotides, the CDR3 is TGCAGTGCTGGGACAGGGGATAGCGAGCAGTACTTC.

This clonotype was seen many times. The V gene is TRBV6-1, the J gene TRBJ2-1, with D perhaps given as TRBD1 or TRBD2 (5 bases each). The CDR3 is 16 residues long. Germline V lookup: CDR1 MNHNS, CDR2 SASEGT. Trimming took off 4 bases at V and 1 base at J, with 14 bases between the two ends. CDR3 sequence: CASSGSRELSYNEQFF. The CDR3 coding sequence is TGTGCCAGCAGTGGCAGCAGGGAGCTGTCCTACAATGAGCAGTTCTTC.

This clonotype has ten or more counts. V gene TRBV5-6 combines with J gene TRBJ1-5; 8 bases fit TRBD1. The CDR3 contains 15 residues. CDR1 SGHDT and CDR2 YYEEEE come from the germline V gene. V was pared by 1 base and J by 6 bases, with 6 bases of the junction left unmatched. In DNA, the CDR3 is TGTGCCAGCAGCTTGAGCCAGGGGGCCGGTCAGCCCCAGCATTTT. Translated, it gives CASSLSQGAGQPQHF.

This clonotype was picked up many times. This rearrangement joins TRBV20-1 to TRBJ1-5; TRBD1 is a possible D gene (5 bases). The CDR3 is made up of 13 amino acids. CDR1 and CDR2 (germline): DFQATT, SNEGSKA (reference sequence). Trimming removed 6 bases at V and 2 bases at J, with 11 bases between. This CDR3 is CSADLGGNQPQHF. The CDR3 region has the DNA TGCAGTGCCGACTTGGGGGGCAATCAGCCCCAGCATTTT.

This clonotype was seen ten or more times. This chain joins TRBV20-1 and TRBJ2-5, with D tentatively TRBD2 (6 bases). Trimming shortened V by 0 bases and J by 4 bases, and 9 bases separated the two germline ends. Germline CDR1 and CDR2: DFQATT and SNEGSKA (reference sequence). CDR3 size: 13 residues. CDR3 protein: CSARDGGLETQYF. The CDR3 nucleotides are TGCAGTGCTAGAGATGGAGGGCTAGAGACCCAGTACTTC.

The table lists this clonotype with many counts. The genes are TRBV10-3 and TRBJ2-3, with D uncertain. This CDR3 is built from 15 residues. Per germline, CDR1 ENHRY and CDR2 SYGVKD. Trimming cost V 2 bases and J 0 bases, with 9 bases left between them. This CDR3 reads CAISEGLTSTDTQYF. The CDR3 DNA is TGTGCCATCAGTGAGGGCCTCACTAGCACAGATACGCAGTATTTT.

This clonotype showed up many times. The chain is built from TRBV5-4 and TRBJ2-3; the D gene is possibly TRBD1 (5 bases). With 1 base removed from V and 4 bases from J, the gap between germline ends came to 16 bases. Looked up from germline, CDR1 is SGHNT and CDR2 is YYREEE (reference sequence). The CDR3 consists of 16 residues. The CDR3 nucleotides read TGTGCCAGCAGCTTGTTGGGCCAGGGCTATTCAGATACGCAGTATTTT. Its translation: CASSLLGQGYSDTQYF.

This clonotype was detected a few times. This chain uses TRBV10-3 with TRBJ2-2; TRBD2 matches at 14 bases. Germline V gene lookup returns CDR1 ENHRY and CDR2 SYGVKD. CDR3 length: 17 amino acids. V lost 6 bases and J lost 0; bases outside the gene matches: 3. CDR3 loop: CAIRGTSGGSNTGELFF. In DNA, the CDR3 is TGTGCCATCAGAGGGACTAGCGGGGGATCGAACACCGGGGAGCTGTTTTTT.

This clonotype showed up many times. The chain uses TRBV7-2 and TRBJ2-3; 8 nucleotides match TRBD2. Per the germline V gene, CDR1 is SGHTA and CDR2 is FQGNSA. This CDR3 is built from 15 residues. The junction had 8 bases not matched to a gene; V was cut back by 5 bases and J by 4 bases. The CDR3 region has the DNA TGTGCCAGCAGCCCGGGACTAGTAAGCCCAGATACGCAGTATTTT. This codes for CASSPGLVSPDTQYF. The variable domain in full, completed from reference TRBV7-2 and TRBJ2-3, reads GAGVSQSPSNKVTEKGKDVELRCDPISGHTALYWYRQSLGQGLEFLIYFQGNSAPDKSGLPSDRFSAERTGGSVSTLTIQRTQQEDSAVYLCASSPGLVSPDTQYFGPGTRLTVL.

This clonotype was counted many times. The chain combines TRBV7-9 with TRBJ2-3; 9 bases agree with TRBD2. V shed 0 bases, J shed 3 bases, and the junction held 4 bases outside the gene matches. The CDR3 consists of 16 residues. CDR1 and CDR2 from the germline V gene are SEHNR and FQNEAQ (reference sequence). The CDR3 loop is CASSLALAGRTDTQYF. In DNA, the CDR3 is TGTGCCAGCAGCTTAGCGCTAGCGGGGCGAACAGATACGCAGTATTTT.

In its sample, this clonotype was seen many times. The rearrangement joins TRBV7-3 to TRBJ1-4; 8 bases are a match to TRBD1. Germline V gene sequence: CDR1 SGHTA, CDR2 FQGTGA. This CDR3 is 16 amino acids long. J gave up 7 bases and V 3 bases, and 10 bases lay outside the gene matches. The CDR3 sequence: CASSFNRQGIGEKLFF. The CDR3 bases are TGTGCCAGCAGCTTCAACCGACAGGGGATTGGTGAAAAACTGTTTTTT.

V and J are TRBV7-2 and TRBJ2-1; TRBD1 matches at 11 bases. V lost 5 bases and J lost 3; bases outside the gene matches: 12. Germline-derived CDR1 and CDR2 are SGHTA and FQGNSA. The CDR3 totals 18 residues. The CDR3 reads CASSPGQGGTLVYNEQFF. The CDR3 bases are TGTGCCAGCAGCCCGGGACAGGGGGGAACCCTCGTCTACAATGAGCAGTTCTTC.

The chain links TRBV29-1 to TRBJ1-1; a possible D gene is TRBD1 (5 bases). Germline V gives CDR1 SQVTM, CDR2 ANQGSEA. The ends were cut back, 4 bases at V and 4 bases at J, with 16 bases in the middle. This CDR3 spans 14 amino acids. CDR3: CSVVGQGVVTEAFF. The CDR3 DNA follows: TGCAGCGTTGTTGGTCAGGGAGTGGTCACTGAAGCTTTCTTT.

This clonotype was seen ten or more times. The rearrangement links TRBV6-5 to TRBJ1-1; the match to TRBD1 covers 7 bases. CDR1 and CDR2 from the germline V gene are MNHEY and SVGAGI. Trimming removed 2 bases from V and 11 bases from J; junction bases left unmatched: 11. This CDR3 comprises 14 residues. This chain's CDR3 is CASSYQTGQQLAFF. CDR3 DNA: TGTGCCAGCAGTTACCAGACAGGGCAGCAACTGGCTTTCTTT.